The 23 T cell receptor beta chains given below trace back to one sample, sequenced in a study of cytotoxic CD8 clonotypes in ibrutinib-treated CLL. Assay used: immunoSEQ multiplex PCR; TCRdb lists only in-frame clones, some missing. There are some 65,000 clones in the sample; approximately 54% occur only once, and over 12% lies in the top ten. Source: PBMCs, taken after 12 months of ibrutinib treatment. Receptors originate from a human donor with chronic lymphocytic leukemia.

The chain employs TRBV5-1 and TRBJ2-5; 9 positions match TRBD1. The CDR3 runs to 16 residues. Germline V gene data show CDR1 as SGHRS and CDR2 as YFSETQ. V shed 5 bases, J shed 2 bases, and the junction held 10 bases outside the gene matches. The CDR3 DNA follows: TGCGCCAGCAGACGCGGACAGGGGAATGCGCAAGAGACCCAGTACTTC. This sequence encodes CASRRGQGNAQETQYF.

About this clone itself: The same CDR3 is also encoded by other DNA sequences in this sample. This chain joins TRBV29-1 and TRBJ2-2; 7 bases fit TRBD1. This CDR3 is 14 amino acids long. Germline CDR1 reads SQVTM; CDR2 reads ANQGSEA. The ends lost 4 bases at V and 1 base at J; junction bases unmatched: 3. CDR3 region: CSVGRTGNTGELFF. As DNA, the CDR3 is TGCAGCGTTGGACGGACAGGGAACACCGGGGAGCTGTTTTTT.

This rearrangement joins TRBV6-1 to TRBJ2-5, with 7 nucleotides matching TRBD2. Trimming took 6 bases from V and 2 from J; bases not matched to a gene: 3. The CDR3 sequence is 13 residues long. Germline-derived CDR1 and CDR2 are MNHNS and SASEGT. CDR3 sequence reads: CASRGGSQETQYF. The CDR3 coding sequence is TGTGCCAGCAGGGGAGGGTCACAAGAGACCCAGTACTTC.

Regarding this clone: At one boundary the junction diverges from the germline segment, which might be a read error. The J gene is TRBJ1-2, the V gene TRBV18; no firm D call. The CDR3 spans 8 residues. The germline gives CDR1 KGHSH, CDR2 LQKENI. CDR3 sequence: CAPSERAF. The CDR3 coding sequence is TGTGCCCCCTCAGAACGGGCCTTC.

The chain is built from TRBV11-2 and TRBJ2-3; a possible D gene is TRBD2 (5 bases). The germline gives CDR1 SGHAT, CDR2 FQNNGV. The CDR3 sequence is 15 residues long. V was cut by 5 bases and J by 2 bases, with 14 bases left in between. CDR3 sequence: CASSPRTDNTDTQYF. As DNA, the CDR3 is TGTGCCAGCAGCCCGCGGACTGACAACACAGATACGCAGTATTTT.

This clone came up many times. This chain joins TRBV18 and TRBJ2-7; a weak D match, TRBD1 (5 bases). The CDR3 runs 17 residues. Germline V CDR1 and CDR2: KGHSH, LQKENI. V lost 2 bases to trimming and J lost 0 bases, with 17 bases between them. CDR3 coding DNA: TGTGCCAGCTCACCAAGTGGTACAGGACCCTTCTCCTACGAGCAGTACGTC. Its translation is CASSPSGTGPFSYEQYV.

The rearrangement joins TRBV28 to TRBJ2-2, with a possible D match to TRBD2 (6 bases). Germline V CDR1 and CDR2: MDHEN, SYDVKM. V was shortened by 4 bases and J by 5 bases, with 11 bases between the two germline ends. The CDR3 runs to 14 residues. The CDR3: CASSWRGRTGELFF. In DNA form, the CDR3 reads TGTGCCAGCAGTTGGAGGGGAAGAACCGGGGAGCTGTTTTTT.

This chain uses TRBV28 with TRBJ1-3, with D perhaps matching TRBD1 (5 bases). The CDR3 runs 15 residues. V lost 5 bases and J lost 0, with 11 bases in between. Germline assignment: CDR1 MDHEN and CDR2 SYDVKM. The CDR3 DNA is TGTGCCAGCAGTACCGGGACTAACTCTGGAAACACCATATATTTT. It is translated as CASSTGTNSGNTIYF.

The J gene is TRBJ1-5, the V gene TRBV19; no firm D call. The V gene's germline CDR1 is LNHDA and CDR2 SQIVND (reference sequence). V lost 1 base and J lost 3, with 7 bases in between. This CDR3 has 14 residues. CDR3 sequence reads: CASSIGTVNQPQHF. The CDR3 region has the DNA TGTGCCAGTAGTATAGGAACAGTCAATCAGCCCCAGCATTTT.

This chain joins TRBV5-4 and TRBJ2-2; 11 nucleotides match TRBD1. Germline lookup yields CDR1 SGHNT and CDR2 YYREEE (reference sequence). The J segment lost 7 bases and the V segment lost 2 bases, leaving 7 bases of the junction unmatched. The CDR3 totals 16 residues. The CDR3 loop is CASSFRTGGRGGELFF. As DNA, the CDR3 is TGTGCCAGCAGCTTCCGGACAGGGGGCAGGGGCGGGGAGCTGTTTTTT.

V is TRBV11-2 and J is TRBJ2-7; D gene uncertain. V shed 5 bases and J shed 7 bases, with 9 bases lying between them. Germline loops: CDR1 SGHAT, CDR2 FQNNGV. The CDR3 has 11 residues. CDR3 region: CASSHGVEQYF. The CDR3 DNA sequence: TGTGCCAGCAGCCATGGGGTTGAGCAGTACTTC.

This chain uses TRBV6-1 with TRBJ2-1; the match to TRBD2 covers 9 bases. Germline V gene lookup returns CDR1 MNHNS and CDR2 SASEGT. V lost 3 bases, J lost 6 bases, and 12 bases stayed unmatched. The CDR3 loop spans 17 amino acids. This CDR3 reads CASSELLRGGLFNEQFF. CDR3 bases: TGTGCCAGCAGTGAGCTGTTGCGGGGGGGTCTCTTCAATGAGCAGTTCTTC.

The V call is TRBV5-4, the J call TRBJ2-1; 7 nucleotides agree with TRBD2. This CDR3 is 16 amino acids long. J was trimmed by 8 bases and V by 4 bases; bases with no gene match: 15. Germline V gene sequence: CDR1 SGHNT, CDR2 YYREEE (reference sequence). The CDR3 coding sequence is TGTGCCAGCAGCCCGCCGGGGCGGGAGACTCACCATGAGCAGTTCTTC. This translates into CASSPPGRETHHEQFF.

The V and J genes are TRBV2 and TRBJ2-6; 8 bases are a match to TRBD2. This CDR3 region has 15 residues. V lost 5 bases to trimming and J lost 5 bases; unmatched junction nucleotides: 5. Germline V lookup: CDR1 SNHLY, CDR2 FYNNEI. CDR3 sequence reads: CASSQAGGRANVLTF. CDR3 nucleotides: TGTGCCAGCAGTCAGGCGGGGGGTAGGGCCAACGTCCTGACTTTC.

The V call is TRBV10-1, the J call TRBJ2-1; D is ambiguous. There are 13 residues in the CDR3. Germline CDR1 WNHNN, CDR2 SYGVQD (reference sequence). Trimming removed 0 bases from V and 2 bases from J, with 2 bases in between. CDR3 amino acids: CASSESPYNEQFF. In DNA form, the CDR3 reads TGCGCCAGCAGTGAGTCGCCCTACAATGAGCAGTTCTTC.

V and J are TRBV6-6 and TRBJ1-1; D call uncertain. The CDR3 contains 12 residues. V shed 6 bases and J shed 6 bases, with 11 bases lying between them. Germline V lookup: CDR1 MNHNY, CDR2 SVGAGI (reference sequence). CDR3 loop: CASRPHTAEAFF. In DNA, the CDR3 is TGTGCCAGCAGGCCGCATACCGCTGAAGCTTTCTTT.

The chain recombines TRBV11-2 with TRBJ2-7; 8 bases line up with TRBD1. CDR3 length equals 17 residues. V dropped 5 bases and J dropped 4; count of bases not matched to a gene: 16. Per the germline V gene, CDR1 is SGHAT and CDR2 is FQNNGV. The CDR3 sequence is CASSHHLPQGERYEQYV. The DNA for the CDR3 is TGTGCCAGCAGCCATCATCTACCACAGGGGGAGAGGTACGAGCAGTACGTC.

This clone was detected many times. The chain links TRBV6-1 to TRBJ1-3; D remains unclear. V was clipped by 4 bases and J by 3 bases, with 7 bases between them. This CDR3 region has 13 residues. Germline values: CDR1 MNHNS, CDR2 SASEGT. CDR3 region: CASSVRIGNTIYF. The CDR3 DNA is TGTGCCAGCAGTGTCAGGATTGGAAACACCATATATTTT.

CDR3 in DNA: TGTGCCAGTAGTAGAGGGGGCACGGGGACCGGGGAGCTGTTTTTT. Its protein product is CASSRGGTGTGELFF. This chain uses TRBV19 with TRBJ2-2, with 7 bases identical to TRBD1. This CDR3 is built from 15 residues. Germline trimming cut 4 bases from V and 5 bases from J; bases unmatched to any gene: 7. CDR1 LNHDA and CDR2 SQIVND come from the germline V gene (reference sequence). The whole variable domain, filled in from reference TRBV19 and TRBJ2-2, reads DGGITQSPKYLFRKEGQNVTLSCEQNLNHDAMYWYRQDPGQGLRLIYYSQIVNDFQKGDIAEGYSVSREKKESFPLTVTSAQKNPTAFYLCASSRGGTGTGELFFGEGSRLTVL.

This clone came up many times. V and J are TRBV30 and TRBJ1-1, with D perhaps matching TRBD1 (5 bases). V was cut by 0 bases and J by 1 base, with 9 bases left in between. There are 14 residues in the CDR3. Per the germline V gene, CDR1 is GTSNPN and CDR2 is SVGIG (reference sequence). The CDR3 nucleotides are TGTGCCTGGAGTGTGGGGCTACGGAACACTGAAGCTTTCTTT. Translation: CAWSVGLRNTEAFF.

The J gene is TRBJ1-3, the V gene TRBV6-5, with D possibly being TRBD1 (6 bases). V lost 6 bases to trimming and J lost 2 bases, with 14 bases between them. Germline assignment: CDR1 MNHEY and CDR2 SVGAGI. The CDR3 extends over 15 amino acids. CDR3 nucleotides: TGTGCCAGCAGGAGAGGACAGAATACTGGAAACACCATATATTTT. Protein: CASRRGQNTGNTIYF.

As for this clone: The identical CDR3 is also encoded by other nucleotide sequences in the sample. The chain recombines TRBV6-1 with TRBJ2-3, with no clear D. Germline V CDR1 and CDR2: MNHNS, SASEGT. This CDR3 has 11 amino acids. Between the trimmed V and J ends, which lost 7 bases and 5 bases, there was a span of 7 bases. CDR3 protein: CASNFGDTQYF. The CDR3 DNA reads as TGTGCCAGCAATTTTGGAGATACGCAGTATTTT.

This chain links TRBV11-2 with TRBJ1-1, with D maybe TRBD1 (5 bases). The germline CDR1 and CDR2 sequences are SGHAT and FQNNGV. CDR3 length: 14 residues. V lost 3 bases to trimming and J lost 7 bases, with 15 bases between them. The CDR3 bases are TGTGCCAGCAGCTTGGGGGGAATGTACAGTGAAGCTTTCTTT. Residues: CASSLGGMYSEAFF.